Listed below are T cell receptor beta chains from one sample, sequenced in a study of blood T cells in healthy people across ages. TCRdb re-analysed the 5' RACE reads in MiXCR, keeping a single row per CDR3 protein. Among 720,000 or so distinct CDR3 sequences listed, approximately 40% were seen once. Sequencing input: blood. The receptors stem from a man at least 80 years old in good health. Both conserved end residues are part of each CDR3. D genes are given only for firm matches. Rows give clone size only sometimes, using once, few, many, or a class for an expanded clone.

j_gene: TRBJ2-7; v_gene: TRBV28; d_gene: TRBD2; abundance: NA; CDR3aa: CASSFGASGEAYEQYF; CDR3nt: TGTGCCAGCAGTTTCGGCGCTAGCGGGGAAGCCTACGAGCAGTACTTC
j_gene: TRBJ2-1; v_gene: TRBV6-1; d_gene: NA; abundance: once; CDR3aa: CASSELTYNEQFF; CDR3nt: TGTGCCAGCAGTGAACTAACATACAATGAGCAGTTCTTC
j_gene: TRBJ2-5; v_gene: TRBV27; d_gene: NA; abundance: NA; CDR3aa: CASSRDPWITTQYF; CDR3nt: TGTGCCAGCAGCCGGGACCCCTGGATTACGACCCAGTACTTC
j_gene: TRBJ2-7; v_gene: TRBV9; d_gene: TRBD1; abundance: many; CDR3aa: CASSVATGISYEQYF; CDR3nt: TGTGCCAGCAGCGTAGCGACAGGGATATCCTACGAGCAGTACTTC
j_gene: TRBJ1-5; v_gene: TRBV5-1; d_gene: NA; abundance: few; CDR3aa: CASSLSAGSSNQPQHF; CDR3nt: TGCGCCAGCAGCTTGAGCGCGGGGTCTAGCAATCAGCCCCAGCATTTT
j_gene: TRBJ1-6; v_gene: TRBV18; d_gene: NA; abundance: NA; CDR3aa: CASSPPRAGSYNSPLHF; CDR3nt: TGTGCCAGCTCACCACCGAGGGCTGGCTCCTATAATTCACCCCTCCACTTT
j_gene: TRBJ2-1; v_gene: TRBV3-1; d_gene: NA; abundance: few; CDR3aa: CASSPRRGTYNEQFF; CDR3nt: TGTGCCAGCAGCCCCCGCCGGGGCACCTACAATGAGCAGTTCTTC
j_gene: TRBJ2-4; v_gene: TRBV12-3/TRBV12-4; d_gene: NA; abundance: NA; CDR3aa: CASRRRGSRVGQYF; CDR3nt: TGTGCCAGCAGGAGGAGGGGCTCCAGGGTAGGGCAGTACTTC
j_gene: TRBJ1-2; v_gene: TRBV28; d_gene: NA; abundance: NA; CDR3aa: CASSRPQVSNYGYTF; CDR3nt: TGTGCCAGCAGTCGACCCCAGGTCTCTAACTATGGCTACACCTTC
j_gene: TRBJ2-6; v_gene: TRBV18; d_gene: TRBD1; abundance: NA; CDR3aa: CASSPRIGQVSGANVLTF; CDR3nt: TGTGCCAGCTCACCAAGGATTGGACAGGTCTCTGGGGCCAACGTCCTGACTTTC
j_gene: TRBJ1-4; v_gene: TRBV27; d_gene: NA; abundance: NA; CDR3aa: CASSSQPSPNEKLFF; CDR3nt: TGTGCCAGCAGTTCCCAGCCAAGTCCCAATGAAAAACTGTTTTTT
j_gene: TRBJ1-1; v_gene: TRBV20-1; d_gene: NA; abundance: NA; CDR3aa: CSAMGNTVAFF; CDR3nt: TGCAGTGCTATGGGGAACACTGTAGCTTTCTTT
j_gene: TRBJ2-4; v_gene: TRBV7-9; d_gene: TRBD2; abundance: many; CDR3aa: CASSTGTRAKNIQYF; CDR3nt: TGTGCCAGCAGCACCGGGACTAGAGCCAAAAACATTCAGTACTTC
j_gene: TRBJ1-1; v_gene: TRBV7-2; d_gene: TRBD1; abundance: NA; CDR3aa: CASSLGDSYEAFF; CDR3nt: TGTGCCAGCAGCTTAGGGGACAGCTATGAAGCTTTCTTT
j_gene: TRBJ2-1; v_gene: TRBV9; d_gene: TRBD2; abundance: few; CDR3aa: CASSVDLVGLASNEQFF; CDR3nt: TGTGCCAGCAGCGTAGATTTAGTGGGACTAGCATCCAATGAGCAGTTCTTC
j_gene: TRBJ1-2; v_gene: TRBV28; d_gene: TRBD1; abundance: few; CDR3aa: CASSQPGQRPRGGYTF; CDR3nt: TGTGCCAGCAGTCAACCGGGACAGCGCCCGAGGGGAGGCTACACCTTC
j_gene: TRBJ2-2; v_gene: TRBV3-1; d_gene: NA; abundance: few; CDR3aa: CASSPRTTGELFF; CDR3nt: TGTGCCAGCAGCCCGCGGACGACCGGGGAGCTGTTTTTT
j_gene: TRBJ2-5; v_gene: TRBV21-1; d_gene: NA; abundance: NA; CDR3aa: CASSKEGGVAYNEQYF; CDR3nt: TGTGCCAGCAGCAAAGAGGGCGGGGTAGCGTACAATGAGCAGTACTTC
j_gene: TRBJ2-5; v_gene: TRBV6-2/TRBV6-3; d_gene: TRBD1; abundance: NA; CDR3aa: CASRRDRISETQYF; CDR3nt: TGTGCCAGCAGACGGGACAGAATTTCGGAGACCCAGTACTTC
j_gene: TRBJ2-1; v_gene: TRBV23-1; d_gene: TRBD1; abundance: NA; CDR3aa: CASRFRDSYYSYNEQFF; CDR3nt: TGCGCCAGCAGATTCCGGGACAGCTATTACTCCTACAATGAGCAGTTCTTC
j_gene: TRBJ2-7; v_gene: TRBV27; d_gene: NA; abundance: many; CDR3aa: CASGHETSYEQYF; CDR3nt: TGTGCCAGCGGGCACGAGACATCCTACGAGCAGTACTTC
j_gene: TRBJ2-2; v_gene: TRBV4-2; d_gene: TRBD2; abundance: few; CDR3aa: CASSQDRSGGETGELFF; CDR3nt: TGTGCCAGCAGCCAAGATCGGAGCGGGGGAGAAACCGGGGAGCTGTTTTTT
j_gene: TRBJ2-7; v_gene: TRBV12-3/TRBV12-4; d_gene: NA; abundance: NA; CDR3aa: CASKEQGARDEQYF; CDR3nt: TGTGCCAGCAAAGAACAGGGAGCTAGGGACGAGCAGTACTTC
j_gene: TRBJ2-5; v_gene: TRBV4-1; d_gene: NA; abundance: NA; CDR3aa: CASSQEEGKQGGKTQYF; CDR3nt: TGCGCCAGCAGCCAAGAAGAGGGGAAGCAGGGAGGAAAGACCCAGTACTTC
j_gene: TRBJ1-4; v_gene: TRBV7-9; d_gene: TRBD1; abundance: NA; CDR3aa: CASSTYDRGTNEKLFF; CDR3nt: TGTGCCAGCAGCACCTACGACAGGGGTACTAATGAAAAACTGTTTTTT
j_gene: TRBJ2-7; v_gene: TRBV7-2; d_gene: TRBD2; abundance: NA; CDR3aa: CASSSARAAGGEQYF; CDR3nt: TGTGCCAGCAGCTCGGCTAGGGCCGCGGGAGGCGAGCAGTACTTC
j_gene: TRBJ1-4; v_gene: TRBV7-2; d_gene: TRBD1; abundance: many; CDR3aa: CASSRTGGAQEKLFF; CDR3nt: TGTGCCAGCAGCCGGACAGGGGGCGCCCAAGAAAAACTGTTTTTT
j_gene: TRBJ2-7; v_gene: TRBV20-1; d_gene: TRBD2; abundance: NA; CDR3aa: CSAWSGGAGEQYF; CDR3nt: TGCAGTGCCTGGAGCGGGGGGGCCGGCGAGCAGTACTTC
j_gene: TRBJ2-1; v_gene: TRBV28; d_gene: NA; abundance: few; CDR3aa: CASSRYPRGVRNEQFF; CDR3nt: TGTGCCAGCAGTAGATATCCGCGTGGGGTGCGGAATGAGCAGTTCTTC
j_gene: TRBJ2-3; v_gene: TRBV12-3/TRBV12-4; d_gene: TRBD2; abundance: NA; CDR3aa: CASSLRGASGSADVQYF; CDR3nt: TGTGCCAGCAGTTTAAGAGGGGCTAGCGGAAGCGCAGATGTGCAGTATTTT
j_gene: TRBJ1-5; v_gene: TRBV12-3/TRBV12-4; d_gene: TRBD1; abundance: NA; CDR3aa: CASSGQELYSNQPQHF; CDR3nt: TGTGCCAGCAGTGGACAGGAATTATATAGCAATCAGCCCCAGCATTTT
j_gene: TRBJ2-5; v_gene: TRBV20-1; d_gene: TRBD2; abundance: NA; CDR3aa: CSAKTSWGGPQETQYF; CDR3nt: TGCAGTGCTAAGACTAGCTGGGGGGGACCACAAGAGACCCAGTACTTC
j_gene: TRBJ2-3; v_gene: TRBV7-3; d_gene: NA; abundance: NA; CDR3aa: CASSPRGEVTDTQYF; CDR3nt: TGTGCCAGCAGCCCGCGAGGGGAGGTCACAGATACGCAGTATTTT
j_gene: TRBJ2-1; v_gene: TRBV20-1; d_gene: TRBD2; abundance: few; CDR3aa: CSAPGLAGGNEQFF; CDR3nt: TGCAGTGCCCCTGGACTAGCGGGAGGTAATGAGCAGTTCTTC
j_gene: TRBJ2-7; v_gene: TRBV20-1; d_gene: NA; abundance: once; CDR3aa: CSALTGNLRYEQYF; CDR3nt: TGCAGTGCTCTTACAGGGAATTTAAGGTACGAGCAGTACTTC
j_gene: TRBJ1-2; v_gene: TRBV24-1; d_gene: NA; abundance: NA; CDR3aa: CATRDRAGDYGYTF; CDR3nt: TGTGCCACCAGGGATCGCGCAGGGGACTATGGCTACACCTTC
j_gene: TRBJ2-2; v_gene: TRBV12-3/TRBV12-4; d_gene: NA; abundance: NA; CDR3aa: CASSLGQGGAGELFF; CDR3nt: TGTGCCAGCAGTTTGGGGCAGGGGGGTGCCGGGGAGCTGTTTTTT
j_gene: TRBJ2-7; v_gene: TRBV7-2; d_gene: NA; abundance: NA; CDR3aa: CASTGLGAVEQYF; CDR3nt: TGTGCCAGCACCGGACTGGGGGCGGTCGAGCAGTACTTC
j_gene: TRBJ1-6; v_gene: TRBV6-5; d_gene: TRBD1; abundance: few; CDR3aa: CASSRGGAGNSPLHF; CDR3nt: TGTGCCAGCAGTCGAGGGGGCGCGGGGAATTCACCCCTCCACTTT
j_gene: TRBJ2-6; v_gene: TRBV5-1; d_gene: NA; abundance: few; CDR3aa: CASSYDTSGANVLTF; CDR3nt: TGCGCCAGCAGCTACGACACTTCTGGGGCCAACGTCCTGACTTTC
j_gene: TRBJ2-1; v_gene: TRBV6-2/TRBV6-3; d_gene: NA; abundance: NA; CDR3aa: CASSYAFSSYNEQFF; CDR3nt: TGTGCCAGCAGTTACGCGTTTAGCTCCTACAATGAGCAGTTCTTC
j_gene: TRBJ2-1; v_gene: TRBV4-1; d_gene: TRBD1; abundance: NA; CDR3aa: CASSQDIPGQGRNEQFF; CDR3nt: TGCGCCAGCAGCCAAGATATCCCCGGACAGGGCAGGAATGAGCAGTTCTTC